This TCR beta chain appears in the sequencing data of a study of T cell changes during pregnancy in multiple sclerosis. This CDR3 comprises 16 residues. The J segment lost 7 bases and the V segment lost 1 base, leaving 7 bases of the junction unmatched. Germline V gene lookup returns CDR1 SGDLS and CDR2 YYNGEE. Libraries were prepared by immunoSEQ multiplex PCR; TCRdb keeps only in-frame clonotypes and omits some of them. The table includes roughly 100,000 clones, under 95% detected once. The chain recombines TRBV9 with TRBJ2-1, with 11 nucleotides matching TRBD1. The sequence came from a female donor with multiple sclerosis, enrolled in a pregnancy study. This material consisted of peripheral blood, taken after pregnancy. CDR3: CASSVRGQGAVNEQFF. The CDR3 DNA follows: TGTGCCAGCAGCGTACGCGGACAGGGGGCGGTTAATGAGCAGTTCTTC.